These T cell receptor beta chains were read from a single sample in a study of shared clonotypes between healthy human individuals. The table came from immunoSEQ multiplex PCR; TCRdb's copy has only in-frame clones and leaves some out. The sample holds about 490,000 clones, approximately 79% seen once. Sequenced: PBMCs. These receptors came from a middle-aged woman in good health. Some clones in this sample may be carry-over from other donors' samples. CDR3s include the opening cysteine and the closing phenylalanine or tryptophan. The order of the fields is clone size, J gene, CDR3 length, D gene, V gene, CDR3 DNA, CDR3 protein. D genes are given only for firm matches. Only part of the rows carry a size: once, few, many, or a class if the clone is expanded.

clone size: -; J gene: TRBJ1-1; CDR3 length: 15; D gene: -; V gene: TRBV27; CDR3 DNA: TGTGCCAGCAGTCCTCAGGGGCAGAGGAACACTGAAGCTTTCTTT; CDR3 protein: CASSPQGQRNTEAFF
clone size: -; J gene: TRBJ2-5; CDR3 length: 16; D gene: -; V gene: TRBV12-5; CDR3 DNA: TGTGCTAGTGGTTTGGGGCTACTGGGGCCTTCGGAGACCCAGTACTTC; CDR3 protein: CASGLGLLGPSETQYF
clone size: -; J gene: TRBJ1-1; CDR3 length: 18; D gene: -; V gene: TRBV28; CDR3 DNA: TGTGCCAGCAGTCCCGCGGGGGGCAGGGTAGTCTTAGGCACTGAAGCTTTCTTT; CDR3 protein: CASSPAGGRVVLGTEAFF
clone size: few; J gene: TRBJ2-1; CDR3 length: 15; D gene: TRBD2; V gene: TRBV2; CDR3 DNA: TGTGCCACTAGCGGGAGAGGCTGGGGCAACAATGAGCAGTTCTTC; CDR3 protein: CATSGRGWGNNEQFF
clone size: -; J gene: TRBJ1-2; CDR3 length: 12; D gene: -; V gene: TRBV30; CDR3 DNA: TGTGCCTGGAGTGTACAGCCCTATGGCTACACCTTC; CDR3 protein: CAWSVQPYGYTF
clone size: -; J gene: TRBJ2-5; CDR3 length: 14; D gene: TRBD2; V gene: TRBV7-7; CDR3 DNA: TGTGCTAGCAGCAGACTAGCGGCGGGGGAGACCCAGTACTTC; CDR3 protein: CASSRLAAGETQYF
clone size: once; J gene: TRBJ2-7; CDR3 length: 13; D gene: -; V gene: TRBV6-5; CDR3 DNA: TGTGCCAGCAGTTCCGGGACTGGCTACGAGCAGTACTTC; CDR3 protein: CASSSGTGYEQYF
clone size: -; J gene: TRBJ1-5; CDR3 length: 15; D gene: TRBD1; V gene: TRBV2; CDR3 DNA: TGTGCCAGCAGCCGACAGGGTCCGAGCAATCAGCCCCAGCATTTT; CDR3 protein: CASSRQGPSNQPQHF
clone size: -; J gene: TRBJ2-5; CDR3 length: 17; D gene: TRBD2; V gene: TRBV19; CDR3 DNA: TGTGCCAGTAGTACGGAACCGGGACTAGCGGGACAAGAGACCCAGTACTTC; CDR3 protein: CASSTEPGLAGQETQYF
clone size: -; J gene: TRBJ1-1; CDR3 length: 13; D gene: TRBD1; V gene: TRBV30; CDR3 DNA: TGTGCCTGGACACAGGGGACGAACACTGAAGCTTTCTTT; CDR3 protein: CAWTQGTNTEAFF
clone size: -; J gene: TRBJ2-7; CDR3 length: 15; D gene: TRBD2; V gene: TRBV6-6; CDR3 DNA: TGTGCCAGCAGTACCACTAGCGGGAGCTCCTACGAGCAGTACTTC; CDR3 protein: CASSTTSGSSYEQYF
clone size: few; J gene: TRBJ2-1; CDR3 length: 14; D gene: -; V gene: TRBV11-3; CDR3 DNA: TGTGCCAGCAGCTTAGACAGGATCGTCGATGAGCAGTTCTTC; CDR3 protein: CASSLDRIVDEQFF
clone size: -; J gene: TRBJ2-4; CDR3 length: 15; D gene: TRBD1; V gene: TRBV28; CDR3 DNA: TGTGCCAGCAGTCCAGCGACAGGGGGCAAAAACATTCAGTACTTC; CDR3 protein: CASSPATGGKNIQYF
clone size: -; J gene: TRBJ2-2; CDR3 length: 18; D gene: TRBD2; V gene: TRBV9; CDR3 DNA: TGTGCCAGCAGCCCAGGACTAGCGGGAATAGTAGGAGCCGGGGAGCTGTTTTTT; CDR3 protein: CASSPGLAGIVGAGELFF
clone size: -; J gene: TRBJ2-1; CDR3 length: 15; D gene: TRBD2; V gene: TRBV5-1; CDR3 DNA: TGCGCCAGCGACGAAGGGAGCGGGAGGATCAATGAGCAGTTCTTC; CDR3 protein: CASDEGSGRINEQFF
clone size: -; J gene: TRBJ1-2; CDR3 length: 15; D gene: -; V gene: TRBV12-5; CDR3 DNA: TGTGCTAGTGGTTTGGTACGGGGGGTAAACTATGGCTACACCTTC; CDR3 protein: CASGLVRGVNYGYTF
clone size: -; J gene: TRBJ2-5; CDR3 length: 15; D gene: -; V gene: TRBV5-4; CDR3 DNA: TGTGCCAGCAGCTTGGGAGGCGCCGGGGTGGAGACCCAGTACTTC; CDR3 protein: CASSLGGAGVETQYF
clone size: -; J gene: TRBJ2-7; CDR3 length: 11; D gene: -; V gene: TRBV6-1; CDR3 DNA: TGTGCCAGCAGTGAAGTACTAGAGCAGTACTTC; CDR3 protein: CASSEVLEQYF
clone size: few; J gene: TRBJ2-2; CDR3 length: 14; D gene: TRBD2; V gene: TRBV2; CDR3 DNA: TGTGCCAGCAGTGAAAGCGGGGTTACCGGGGAGCTGTTTTTT; CDR3 protein: CASSESGVTGELFF
clone size: many; J gene: TRBJ2-1; CDR3 length: 16; D gene: TRBD2; V gene: TRBV14; CDR3 DNA: TGTGCCAGCAGCCCTAGCGGGAGGGGCTTTTACAATGAGCAGTTCTTC; CDR3 protein: CASSPSGRGFYNEQFF
clone size: -; J gene: TRBJ2-3; CDR3 length: 16; D gene: TRBD2; V gene: TRBV28; CDR3 DNA: TGTGCCAGCAGTTTGAGCGGGAGTTATAGCACAGATACGCAGTATTTT; CDR3 protein: CASSLSGSYSTDTQYF
clone size: -; J gene: TRBJ2-3; CDR3 length: 15; D gene: -; V gene: TRBV9; CDR3 DNA: TGTGCCAGCAGCGTAGGGGTCGGGTACACAGATACGCAGTATTTT; CDR3 protein: CASSVGVGYTDTQYF
clone size: -; J gene: TRBJ2-3; CDR3 length: 18; D gene: TRBD1; V gene: TRBV4-3; CDR3 DNA: TGCGCCAGCAGCCAAGATCTAACGGGACAGGCGAGCACAGATACGCAGTATTTT; CDR3 protein: CASSQDLTGQASTDTQYF